These 25 T cell receptor beta chains originate from one sample sequenced in a study of OX40 agonist ivuxolimab in advanced cancers. Clones were sequenced by immunoSEQ multiplex PCR, and TCRdb holds only the in-frame ones, with some missing. The sample has tens of thousands of clones, 70% to 85% seen once. The specimen comprised CD4+ or CD8+ T cells sorted from blood, sampled in a trial of the OX40 agonist ivuxolimab. The receptors derive from an adult with an advanced solid tumor such as melanoma, head and neck, liver or kidney cancer.

V usage is TRBV7-3 and J usage is TRBJ2-4; D is ambiguous. From germline, CDR1 is SGHTA and CDR2 FQGTGA. There are 11 residues in the CDR3. The V end was cut by 4 bases, the J end by 9 bases, with 7 bases between. CDR3 bases: TGTGCCAGCAGCTCCGGGCCCATTCAGTACTTC. This translates into CASSSGPIQYF.

The genes are TRBV2 and TRBJ2-3, with TRBD2 matching 7 bases. Germline CDR1 SNHLY, CDR2 FYNNEI. This CDR3 comprises 13 residues. V lost 11 bases and J lost 6; bases outside the gene matches: 11. The CDR3 DNA is TGTGCCGGACAAGGGAGGGCCCTCGATACGCAGTATTTT. It translates to CAGQGRALDTQYF.

The CDR3 region has the DNA TGTGCCAGCAGTTACCGACGACAGGGCAGCGATGAGCAGTTCTTC. It codes for CASSYRRQGSDEQFF. The rearrangement uses TRBV6-5 and TRBJ2-1; TRBD1 matches at 7 bases. The V segment lost 2 bases and the J segment 8 bases; nucleotides outside the gene matches: 9. The CDR3 is 15 amino acids. CDR1 and CDR2 (germline): MNHEY, SVGAGI.

The chain has TRBV6-5 and TRBJ2-5; tentative D call: TRBD2 (6 bases). CDR3 size: 14 residues. Trimming shortened V by 6 bases and J by 0 bases, and 11 bases separated the two germline ends. Germline loops: CDR1 MNHEY, CDR2 SVGAGI. The CDR3 here is CASSRGGDQETQYF. As DNA, the CDR3 is TGTGCCAGCAGCCGTGGCGGGGACCAAGAGACCCAGTACTTC.

The chain recombines TRBV29-1 with TRBJ2-2, with a weak D call TRBD2 (6 bases). The V end lost 7 bases, the J end lost 7 bases, and 13 bases lay between the germline ends. The germline V gene has CDR1 SQVTM and CDR2 ANQGSEA. This CDR3 comprises 12 residues. CDR3 loop: CSAGLRGGELFF. Here the CDR3 DNA reads TGCAGCGCCGGACTAAGGGGCGGGGAGCTGTTTTTT.

The rearrangement joins TRBV29-1 to TRBJ1-5; D unresolved. The V gene's germline CDR1 is SQVTM and CDR2 ANQGSEA. The CDR3 is 13 residues long. The V end was cut by 4 bases, the J end by 2 bases, with 9 bases between. The CDR3 reads CSVGGRGNQPQHF. The CDR3 bases are TGCAGCGTTGGAGGAAGGGGCAATCAGCCCCAGCATTTT.

V gene TRBV30 combines with J gene TRBJ1-2, with TRBD1 identical over 11 bases. Per the germline V gene, CDR1 is GTSNPN and CDR2 is SVGIG (reference sequence). V dropped 3 bases and J dropped 8; count of bases not matched to a gene: 5. The CDR3 is 13 residues long. The CDR3 DNA follows: TGTGCCTGGAGGGACAGGGGGCGTGGGGGCTACACCTTC. The encoded protein is CAWRDRGRGGYTF.

V is TRBV5-4 and J is TRBJ1-2; possible D gene TRBD1, 6 bases. The V and J ends lost 0 bases and 8 bases respectively, with 8 bases between them. The V gene's germline CDR1 is SGHNT and CDR2 YYREEE (reference sequence). The CDR3 is 12 residues long. This CDR3 is CASSLGGRGYTF. The CDR3 coding sequence is TGTGCCAGCAGCTTGGGGGGGCGAGGCTACACCTTC.

The rearrangement uses TRBV9 and TRBJ1-6; 10 bases fit TRBD1. Germline CDR1 and CDR2: SGDLS and YYNGEE. Trimming removed 0 bases from V and 2 bases from J; junction bases left unmatched: 2. The CDR3 loop spans 17 amino acids. The CDR3 here is CASSVGQGATYNSPLHF. CDR3 coding DNA: TGTGCCAGCAGCGTAGGACAGGGGGCCACCTATAATTCACCCCTCCACTTT.

V gene TRBV14 combines with J gene TRBJ1-2; TRBD1 agrees at 7 bases. CDR3 length: 15 residues. With 0 bases clipped from V and 6 bases from J, the junction kept 7 bases outside the gene matches. Germline values: CDR1 SGHDN, CDR2 FVKESK. The CDR3 DNA follows: TGTGCCAGCAGCCAAGAAATGACAGGGAGAAATGGCTACACCTTC. This encodes CASSQEMTGRNGYTF. The full variable domain, rest sourced from reference TRBV14 and TRBJ1-2, is EAGVTQFPSHSVIEKGQTVTLRCDPISGHDNLYWYRRVMGKEIKFLLHFVKESKQDESGMPNNRFLAERTGGTYSTLKVQPAELEDSGVYFCASSQEMTGRNGYTFGSGTRLTVV.

This chain connects TRBV29-1 to TRBJ1-4; 9 nucleotides align to TRBD1. Per germline, CDR1 SQVTM and CDR2 ANQGSEA. The trim removed 6 bases at V and 6 bases at J, leaving 8 bases unmatched. CDR3 size: 14 residues. CDR3 DNA: TGCAGCGTAAATACAGGGGGCATATATGAAAAACTGTTTTTT. Translation gives CSVNTGGIYEKLFF.

This sequence joins TRBV6-1 and TRBJ2-5, with D perhaps matching TRBD1 (5 bases). CDR1 and CDR2 (germline): MNHNS, SASEGT. The CDR3 has 13 amino acids. V was pared by 8 bases and J by 2 bases, with 12 bases between. The CDR3 DNA is TGTGCCAGCGAACCAGGGTTACAAGAGACCCAGTACTTC. This codes for CASEPGLQETQYF.

V is TRBV19 and J is TRBJ1-1, with D possibly being TRBD1 (5 bases). The CDR3 has 17 amino acids. Trimming took off 7 bases at V and 1 base at J, with 22 bases between the two ends. Germline V CDR1 and CDR2: LNHDA, SQIVND (reference sequence). The CDR3 coding sequence is TGTGCCAGTACCACCGCCCACACCGGACAAAAGAACACTGAAGCTTTCTTT. This sequence encodes CASTTAHTGQKNTEAFF.

J is TRBJ2-5 and V is TRBV11-3, with TRBD2 as a possible D gene (5 bases). Germline-derived CDR1 and CDR2 are SGHNT and YENEEA. V gave up 0 bases and J gave up 5 bases, with 10 bases separating them. CDR3 length: 14 amino acids. Here the CDR3 DNA reads TGTGCCAGCAGCTTAGAGAGCGGACTGGAGACCCAGTACTTC. As protein: CASSLESGLETQYF.

The J gene is TRBJ2-3, the V gene TRBV9, with a tentative D call TRBD2 (6 bases). This CDR3 region has 14 residues. The germline gives CDR1 SGDLS, CDR2 YYNGEE. V lost 1 base and J 6 bases, leaving 12 bases between the germline ends. The CDR3 DNA reads as TGTGCCAGCAGCGTACAGGGAGGAGGGGATACGCAGTATTTT. This translates into CASSVQGGGDTQYF.

The chain is built from TRBV6-5 and TRBJ2-7; no clear D gene. The CDR3 runs to 11 residues. Germline V lookup: CDR1 MNHEY, CDR2 SVGAGI. Trimming left V 5 bases short and J 4 bases short, with 6 bases between. CDR3 sequence: CASSELYEQYF. The CDR3, as DNA: TGTGCCAGCAGTGAATTGTACGAGCAGTACTTC.

The rearrangement links TRBV11-3 to TRBJ1-3; D uncertain. Germline assignment: CDR1 SGHNT and CDR2 YENEEA. V lost 1 base and J 2 bases, leaving 6 bases between the germline ends. CDR3 length equals 14 residues. CDR3 in amino acids: CASSLVRTGNTIYF. CDR3 DNA sequence: TGTGCCAGCAGCTTAGTTAGGACTGGAAACACCATATATTTT.

The gene calls are TRBV7-9 and TRBJ1-1, with a possible D match to TRBD1 (6 bases). The length of the CDR3 is 17 residues. V gave up 1 base and J gave up 0 bases, with 15 bases separating them. Germline V gives CDR1 SEHNR, CDR2 FQNEAQ (reference sequence). CDR3 nucleotide sequence: TGTGCCAGCAGCTTAGTTCCACAGGGAACGGTGAACACTGAAGCTTTCTTT. It is translated as CASSLVPQGTVNTEAFF.

This clone appeared a single time. The chain recombines TRBV29-1 with TRBJ1-2, with 8 bases fitting TRBD1. The CDR3 has 14 residues. Germline CDR1 is SQVTM and CDR2 is ANQGSEA. Trimming cost V 4 bases and J 6 bases; bases outside gene matches: 10. CDR3: CSVAPLGQGDGYTF. The CDR3 DNA reads TGCAGCGTTGCTCCTCTCGGACAGGGAGATGGCTACACCTTC.

The gene calls are TRBV7-8 and TRBJ2-7; 11 nucleotides align to TRBD1. This CDR3 is built from 16 residues. The V gene end was trimmed by 2 bases and the J gene end by 2 bases; junction bases not matched to a gene: 5. Germline V lookup: CDR1 SGHVS, CDR2 FQNEAQ. The CDR3 here is CASSLRGQGATYEQYF. CDR3 bases: TGTGCCAGCAGCTTACGAGGACAGGGGGCCACCTACGAGCAGTACTTC.

This chain joins TRBV4-2 and TRBJ1-6, with D maybe TRBD1 (5 bases). V lost 1 base and J 6 bases, leaving 7 bases between the germline ends. CDR3 size: 14 residues. Germline V gene lookup returns CDR1 LGHNA and CDR2 YNFKEQ. This chain's CDR3 is CASSQGQSNSPLHF. As DNA, the CDR3 is TGTGCCAGCAGCCAAGGACAGTCTAATTCACCCCTCCACTTT.

This clone was seen a handful of times. V usage is TRBV10-3 and J usage is TRBJ1-1; D perhaps matches TRBD1 (6 bases). Per germline, CDR1 ENHRY and CDR2 SYGVKD. The V and J ends lost 8 bases and 2 bases respectively, with 15 bases between them. The CDR3 has 14 amino acids. The CDR3 DNA follows: TGTGCCATCTCCCCACAGGGAACCAACACTGAAGCTTTCTTT. It is translated as CAISPQGTNTEAFF.

The chain uses TRBV7-9 and TRBJ1-6, with D possibly being TRBD1 (5 bases). CDR1 SEHNR and CDR2 FQNEAQ come from the germline V gene (reference sequence). Between the trimmed V and J ends, which lost 1 base and 0 bases, there was a span of 10 bases. The CDR3 loop spans 17 amino acids. The CDR3 region is CASSLGGGSSYNSPLHF. CDR3 in DNA: TGTGCCAGCAGCTTAGGGGGGGGAAGCTCCTATAATTCACCCCTCCACTTT.

The chain carries TRBV11-3 and TRBJ1-2; no clear D gene. The V gene's germline CDR1 is SGHNT and CDR2 YENEEA. CDR3 length equals 12 residues. The V end lost 2 bases, the J end lost 4 bases, and 5 bases lay between the germline ends. In DNA form, the CDR3 reads TGTGCCAGCAGCTTATCAGTCTATGGCTACACCTTC. It translates to CASSLSVYGYTF.

The chain recombines TRBV29-1 with TRBJ2-2, with D possibly called TRBD1 or TRBD2 (5 bases each). Trimming stripped 7 bases from V and 4 bases from J, with 16 bases between. This CDR3 is 14 amino acids long. The germline V gene encodes CDR1 SQVTM and CDR2 ANQGSEA. The CDR3 sequence: CSAGTALGTGELFF. CDR3 in DNA: TGCAGCGCCGGGACCGCACTGGGCACCGGGGAGCTGTTTTTT.